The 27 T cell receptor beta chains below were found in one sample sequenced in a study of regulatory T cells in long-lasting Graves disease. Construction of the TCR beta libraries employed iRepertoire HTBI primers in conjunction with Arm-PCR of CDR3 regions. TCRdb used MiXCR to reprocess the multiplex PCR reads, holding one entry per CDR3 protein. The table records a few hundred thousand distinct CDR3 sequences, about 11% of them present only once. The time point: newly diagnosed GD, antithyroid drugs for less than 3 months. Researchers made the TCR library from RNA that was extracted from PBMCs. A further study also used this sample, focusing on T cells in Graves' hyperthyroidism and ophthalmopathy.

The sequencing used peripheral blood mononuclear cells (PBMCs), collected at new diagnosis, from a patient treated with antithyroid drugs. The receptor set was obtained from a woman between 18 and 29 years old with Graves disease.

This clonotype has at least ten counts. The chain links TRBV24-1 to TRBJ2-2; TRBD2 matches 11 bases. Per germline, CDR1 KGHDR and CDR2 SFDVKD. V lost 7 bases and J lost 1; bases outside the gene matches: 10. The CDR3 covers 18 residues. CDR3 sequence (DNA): TGTGCCACCAGCGGACCCCTAGCGGGGGGAGAGAACACCGGGGAGCTGTTTTTT. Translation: CATSGPLAGGENTGELFF.

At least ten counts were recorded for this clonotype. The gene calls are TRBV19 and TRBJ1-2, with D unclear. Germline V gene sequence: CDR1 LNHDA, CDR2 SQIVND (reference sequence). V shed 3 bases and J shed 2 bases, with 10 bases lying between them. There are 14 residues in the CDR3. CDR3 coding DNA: TGTGCCAGTAGTATTCGTGGGCTGAACTATGGCTACACCTTC. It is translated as CASSIRGLNYGYTF.

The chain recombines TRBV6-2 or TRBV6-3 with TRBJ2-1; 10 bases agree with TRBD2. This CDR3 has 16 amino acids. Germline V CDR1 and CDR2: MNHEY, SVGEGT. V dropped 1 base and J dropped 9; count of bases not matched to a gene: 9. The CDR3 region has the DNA TGTGCCAGCAGTTACTTTTCTAGCGGGAGACCCGGTGAGCAGTTCTTC. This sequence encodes CASSYFSSGRPGEQFF.

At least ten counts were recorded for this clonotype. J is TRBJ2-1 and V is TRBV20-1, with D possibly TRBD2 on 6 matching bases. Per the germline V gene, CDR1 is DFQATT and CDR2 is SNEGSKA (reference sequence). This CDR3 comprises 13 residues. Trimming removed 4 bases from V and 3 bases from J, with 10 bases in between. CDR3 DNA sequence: TGCAGTGCTATAGCGGATGTCTACAATGAGCAGTTCTTC. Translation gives CSAIADVYNEQFF.

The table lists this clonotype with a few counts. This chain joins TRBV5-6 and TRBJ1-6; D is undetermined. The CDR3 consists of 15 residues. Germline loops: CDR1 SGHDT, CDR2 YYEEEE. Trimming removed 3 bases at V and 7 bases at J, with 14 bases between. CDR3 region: CASSSLMEPNSPLHF. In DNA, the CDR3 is TGTGCCAGCAGCTCTCTGATGGAACCAAATTCACCCCTCCACTTT.

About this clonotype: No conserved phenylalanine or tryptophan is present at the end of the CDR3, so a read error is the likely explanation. CDR3 sequence reads: CASSSRQGGYGYTL. CDR3 nucleotides: TGTGCCAGCAGCTCCCGACAGGGCGGATATGGCTACACCCTC. V gene TRBV7-9 combines with J gene TRBJ1-2; 7 nucleotides match TRBD1. Germline V gene data show CDR1 as SEHNR and CDR2 as FQNEAQ (reference sequence). The CDR3 sequence is 14 residues long. J lost 5 bases, V lost 4 bases, and 7 bases had no gene match.

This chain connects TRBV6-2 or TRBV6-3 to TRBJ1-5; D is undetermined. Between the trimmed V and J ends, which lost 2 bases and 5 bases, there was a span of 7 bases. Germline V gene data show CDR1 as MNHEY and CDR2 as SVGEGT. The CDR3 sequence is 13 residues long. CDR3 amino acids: CASSYGRYQPQHF. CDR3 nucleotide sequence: TGTGCCAGCAGTTACGGGAGGTATCAGCCCCAGCATTTT.

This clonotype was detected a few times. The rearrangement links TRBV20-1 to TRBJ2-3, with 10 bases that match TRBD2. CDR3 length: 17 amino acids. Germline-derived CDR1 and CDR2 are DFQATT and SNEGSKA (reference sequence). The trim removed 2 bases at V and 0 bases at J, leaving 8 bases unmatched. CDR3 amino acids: CSARPEGLAESTDTQYF. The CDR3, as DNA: TGCAGTGCTAGACCCGAAGGACTAGCGGAAAGCACAGATACGCAGTATTTT.

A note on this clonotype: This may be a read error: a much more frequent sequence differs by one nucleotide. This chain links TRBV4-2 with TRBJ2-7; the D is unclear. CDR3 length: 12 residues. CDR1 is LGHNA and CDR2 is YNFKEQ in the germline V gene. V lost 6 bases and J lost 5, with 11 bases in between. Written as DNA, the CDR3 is TGTGCCAGCAGGCTACACGTCAACGAGCAGTACTTC. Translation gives CASRLHVNEQYF.

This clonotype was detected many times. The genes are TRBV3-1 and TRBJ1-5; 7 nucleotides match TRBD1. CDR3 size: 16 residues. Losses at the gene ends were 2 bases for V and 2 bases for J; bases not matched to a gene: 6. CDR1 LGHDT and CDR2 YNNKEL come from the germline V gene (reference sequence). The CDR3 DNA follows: TGTGCCAGCAGCCAACTTAACAGGGGTGGCAATCAGCCCCAGCATTTT. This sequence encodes CASSQLNRGGNQPQHF.

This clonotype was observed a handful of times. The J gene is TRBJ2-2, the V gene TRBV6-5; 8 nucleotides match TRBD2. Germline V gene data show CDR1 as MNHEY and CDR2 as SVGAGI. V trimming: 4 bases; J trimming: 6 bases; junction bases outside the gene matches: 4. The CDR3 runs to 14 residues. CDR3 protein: CASSFGGVAGELFF. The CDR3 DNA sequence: TGTGCCAGCAGTTTCGGGGGGGTCGCCGGGGAGCTGTTTTTT.

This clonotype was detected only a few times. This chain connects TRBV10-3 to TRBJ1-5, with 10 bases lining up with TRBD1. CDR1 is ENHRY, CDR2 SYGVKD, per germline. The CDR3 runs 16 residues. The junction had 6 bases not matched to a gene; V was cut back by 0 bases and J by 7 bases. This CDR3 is CAISESVGQGIQPQHF. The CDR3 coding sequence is TGTGCCATCAGTGAGTCGGTGGGACAGGGGATCCAGCCCCAGCATTTT.

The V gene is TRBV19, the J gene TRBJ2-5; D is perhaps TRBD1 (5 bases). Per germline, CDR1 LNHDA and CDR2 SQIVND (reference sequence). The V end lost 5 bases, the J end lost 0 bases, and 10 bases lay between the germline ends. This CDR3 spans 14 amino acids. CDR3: CASSVLDNQETQYF. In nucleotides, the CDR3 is TGTGCCAGTAGTGTACTGGACAACCAAGAGACCCAGTACTTC.

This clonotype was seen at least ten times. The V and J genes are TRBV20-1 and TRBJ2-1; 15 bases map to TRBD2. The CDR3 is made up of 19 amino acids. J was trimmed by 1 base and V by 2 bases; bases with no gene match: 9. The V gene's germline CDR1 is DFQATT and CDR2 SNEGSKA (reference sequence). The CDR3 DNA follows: TGCAGTGCTAGATATTCTGGGACTAGCGGGAGGACATCCTACAATGAGCAGTTCTTC. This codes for CSARYSGTSGRTSYNEQFF.

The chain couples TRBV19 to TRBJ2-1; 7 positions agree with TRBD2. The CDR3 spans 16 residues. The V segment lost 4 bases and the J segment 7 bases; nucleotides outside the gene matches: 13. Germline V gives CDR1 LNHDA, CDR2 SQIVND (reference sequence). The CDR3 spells CASSRLAGQGPNEQFF. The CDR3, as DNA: TGTGCCAGTAGTAGATTAGCGGGTCAGGGCCCTAATGAGCAGTTCTTC.

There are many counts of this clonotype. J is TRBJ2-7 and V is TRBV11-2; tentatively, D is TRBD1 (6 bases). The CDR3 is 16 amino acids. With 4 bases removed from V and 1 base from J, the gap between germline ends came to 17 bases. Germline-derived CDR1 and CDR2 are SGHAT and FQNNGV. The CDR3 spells CASSYRTRQVSYEQYF. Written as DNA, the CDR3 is TGTGCCAGCAGCTACCGAACGCGACAGGTATCCTACGAGCAGTACTTC. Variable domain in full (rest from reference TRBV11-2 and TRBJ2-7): EAGVAQSPRYKIIEKRQSVAFWCNPISGHATLYWYQQILGQGPKLLIQFQNNGVVDDSQLPKDRFSAERLKGVDSTLKIQPAKLEDSAVYLCASSYRTRQVSYEQYFGPGTRLTVT.

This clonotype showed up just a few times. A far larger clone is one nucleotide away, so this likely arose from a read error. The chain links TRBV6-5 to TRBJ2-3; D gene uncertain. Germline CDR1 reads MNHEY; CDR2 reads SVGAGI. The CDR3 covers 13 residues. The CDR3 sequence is CASSYSSIDTQYF. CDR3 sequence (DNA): TGTGCCAGCAGTTACTCTAGCATAGATACGCAGTATTTT.

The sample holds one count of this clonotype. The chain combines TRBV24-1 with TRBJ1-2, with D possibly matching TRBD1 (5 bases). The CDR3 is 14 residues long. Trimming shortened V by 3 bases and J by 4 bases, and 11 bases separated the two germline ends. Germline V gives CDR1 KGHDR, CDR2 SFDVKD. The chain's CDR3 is CATSDRQLSYGYTF. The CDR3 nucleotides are TGTGCCACCAGTGATCGACAGCTCAGCTATGGCTACACCTTC.

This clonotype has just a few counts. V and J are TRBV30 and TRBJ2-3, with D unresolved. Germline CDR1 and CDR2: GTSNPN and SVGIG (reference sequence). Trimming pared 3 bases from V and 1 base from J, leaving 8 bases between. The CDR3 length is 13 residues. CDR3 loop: CAWSSMGTDTQYF. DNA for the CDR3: TGTGCCTGGAGCTCTATGGGCACAGATACGCAGTATTTT.

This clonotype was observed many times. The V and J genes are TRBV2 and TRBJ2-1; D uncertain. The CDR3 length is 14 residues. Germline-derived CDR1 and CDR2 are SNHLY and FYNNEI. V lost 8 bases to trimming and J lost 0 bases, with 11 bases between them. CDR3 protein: CASQPWSSYNEQFF. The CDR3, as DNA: TGTGCCAGCCAACCCTGGAGCTCCTACAATGAGCAGTTCTTC.

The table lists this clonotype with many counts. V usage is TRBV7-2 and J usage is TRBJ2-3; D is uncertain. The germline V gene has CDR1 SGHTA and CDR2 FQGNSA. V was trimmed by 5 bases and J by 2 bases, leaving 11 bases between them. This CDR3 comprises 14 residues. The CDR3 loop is CASSTYEATDTQYF. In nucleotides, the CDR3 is TGTGCCAGCAGCACGTACGAGGCCACAGATACGCAGTATTTT.

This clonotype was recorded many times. Here the CDR3 DNA reads TGCGCCAGCACGATTTGGAGCTCCATTCTGGTCAGCTGGGGGGCGTCTTCCAATGAGCAGTTCTTC. It encodes CASTIWSSILVSWGASSNEQFF. The chain uses TRBV5-1 and TRBJ2-1; either TRBD1 or TRBD2 may supply D (6 bases each). Germline V gene data show CDR1 as SGHRS and CDR2 as YFSETQ. The CDR3 extends over 22 amino acids. Trimming pared 6 bases from V and 6 bases from J, leaving 40 bases between.

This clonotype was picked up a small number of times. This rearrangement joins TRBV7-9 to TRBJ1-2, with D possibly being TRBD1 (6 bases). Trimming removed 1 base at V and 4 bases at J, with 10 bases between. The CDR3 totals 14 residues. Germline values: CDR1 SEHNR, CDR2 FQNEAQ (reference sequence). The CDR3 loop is CASSLVFRGYGYTF. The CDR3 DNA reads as TGTGCCAGCAGCTTAGTTTTCAGGGGCTATGGCTACACCTTC.

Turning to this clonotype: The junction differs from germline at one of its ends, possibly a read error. Written as DNA, the CDR3 is TGTGCCAGCAGTTTGAGGCCCCACGGGGAAAAACGGTTTTTT. This codes for CASSLRPHGEKRFF. The V and J genes are TRBV12-3 or TRBV12-4 and TRBJ1-4; D unresolved. The length of the CDR3 is 14 residues.

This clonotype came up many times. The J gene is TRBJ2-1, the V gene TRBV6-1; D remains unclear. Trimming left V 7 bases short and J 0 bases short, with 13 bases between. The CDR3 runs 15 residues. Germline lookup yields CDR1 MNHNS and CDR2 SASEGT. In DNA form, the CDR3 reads TGTGCCAGCAAGGGTTGGAGTAGCTCCTACAATGAGCAGTTCTTC. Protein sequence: CASKGWSSSYNEQFF.

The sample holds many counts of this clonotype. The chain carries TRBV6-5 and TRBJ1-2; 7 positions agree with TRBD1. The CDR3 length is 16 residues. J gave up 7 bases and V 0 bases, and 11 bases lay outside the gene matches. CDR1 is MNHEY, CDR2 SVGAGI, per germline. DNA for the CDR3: TGTGCCAGCAGTTACTCGATCGGGTACAGGGGATCTGGCTACACCTTC. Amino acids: CASSYSIGYRGSGYTF.

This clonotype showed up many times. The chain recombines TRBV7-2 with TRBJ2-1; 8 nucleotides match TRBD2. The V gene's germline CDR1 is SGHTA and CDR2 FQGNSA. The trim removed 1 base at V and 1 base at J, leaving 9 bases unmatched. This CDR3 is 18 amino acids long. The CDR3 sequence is CASSLGGSGATSYNEQFF. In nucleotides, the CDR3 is TGTGCCAGCAGCTTAGGAGGTAGCGGGGCTACTTCCTACAATGAGCAGTTCTTC.